Described below is a single TCR beta chain sequence and its context. Autoimmune disease history or systemic immunosuppression meant exclusion. The repertoire was sequenced with immunoSEQ multiplex PCR; TCRdb's copy has only in-frame clones and lacks some. The repertoire holds about 110,000 clones, with approximately 90% as singletons. This CDR3 is 15 amino acids long. Germline CDR1 is SGHDN and CDR2 is FVKESK. V dropped 4 bases and J dropped 0 bases, with 10 bases sitting between them. This sample is part of a study of OX40 agonist ivuxolimab in advanced cancers. Overall study context: Patients were dosed with the agonistic anti-OX40 (CD134) antibody ivuxolimab.

The origin of this receptor is an adult with an advanced solid tumor such as melanoma, head and neck, liver or kidney cancer. The V and J genes are TRBV14 and TRBJ2-4, with a weak D call TRBD2 (6 bases). Specimen: CD4+ or CD8+ T cells sorted from blood, collected in a trial of the OX40 agonist ivuxolimab. CDR3 sequence (DNA): TGTGCCAGCAGCCCCCTCGGGGGAGCCAAAAACATTCAGTACTTC. Its translation is CASSPLGGAKNIQYF. Full variable domain (outside the CDR3, taken from reference TRBV14 and TRBJ2-4): EAGVTQFPSHSVIEKGQTVTLRCDPISGHDNLYWYRRVMGKEIKFLLHFVKESKQDESGMPNNRFLAERTGGTYSTLKVQPAELEDSGVYFCASSPLGGAKNIQYFGAGTRLSVL.